The clone carrying this T cell receptor beta chain was picked up a small number of times. Its antigen is undetermined. The CDR3 is 14 amino acids. Per the germline V gene, CDR1 is LGHNA and CDR2 is YNFKEQ. V lost 3 bases and J lost 3, with 9 bases in between. This specimen comes from a study of cytomegalovirus exposure and HLA in healthy donors. Overall study context: The same platform was used for the roughly 120 validation repertoires as for the 666 first-cohort repertoires, as reported in a later analysis.

This table comes from immunoSEQ multiplex PCR, and its TCRdb copy is limited to in-frame clones, with some not included. The repertoire holds under 150,000 clones, with around 87% as singletons. Study-wide findings and caveats: A few of the chains that were CMV-associated were confirmed in vitro to be specific for CMV antigens.

Source material: PBMCs. This chain uses TRBV4-2 with TRBJ1-5; TRBD1 might be the D (6 bases). The origin of this receptor is a young woman in good health and CMV-seropositive. CDR3 coding DNA: TGTGCCAGCAGCCAGGGGGCGAACAATCAGCCCCAGCATTTT. Amino acid sequence: CASSQGANNQPQHF.